Listed here are 3 T cell receptor beta chains from one sample, sequenced in a study of T cell repertoires in cytomegalovirus infection. TCRdb reprocessed the reads via MiXCR and lists one record per CDR3 protein. The sample shows approximately 500,000 distinct CDR3 sequences, 16% of them seen only once. Sequenced input: CD8+ T cells from PBMCs. All receptors derive from a human donor in good health (CMV status not recorded). Some clones in this sample may be carry-over from other donors' samples.

This clonotype appeared a single time. One base away lies a much larger clone, so this may be a sequencing read error. The chain employs TRBV6-1 and TRBJ2-7, with 10 nucleotides matching TRBD2. CDR1 and CDR2 (germline): MNHNS, SASEGT. The CDR3 spans 15 residues. CDR3 loop: CARSEGSAGGREQYF. The CDR3 nucleotides are TGTGCCAGAAGTGAAGGGTCAGCGGGGGGGCGAGAGCAGTACTTC.

Many counts were recorded for this clonotype. The chain carries TRBV7-8 and TRBJ2-1, with 9 bases that match TRBD2. CDR3 length equals 17 residues. CDR1 is SGHVS and CDR2 is FQNEAQ in the germline V gene. The V segment lost 5 bases and the J segment 0 bases; nucleotides outside the gene matches: 8. This CDR3 reads CASSPRLAASSYNEQFF. The DNA of the CDR3 is TGTGCCAGCAGCCCCCGACTAGCGGCTAGCTCCTACAATGAGCAGTTCTTC.

This chain links TRBV27 with TRBJ2-5, with unresolved D. This CDR3 comprises 13 residues. Per germline, CDR1 MNHEY and CDR2 SMNVEV (reference sequence). Trimming shortened V by 5 bases and J by 3 bases, and 10 bases separated the two germline ends. The CDR3 coding sequence is TGTGCCAGCAGTATAAGTACCGAAGAGACCCAGTACTTC. This encodes CASSISTEETQYF.